Listed below are T cell receptor beta chains from one sample, sequenced in a study of blood T cell repertoires in COVID-19. The repertoire was sequenced with immunoSEQ multiplex PCR; TCRdb's copy has only in-frame clones and lacks some. The sample includes tens of thousands of clones, roughly 85% seen only once; the top ten take more than 1.4%. The sample consisted of peripheral blood. These receptors were taken from a woman aged 60-75 years with acute or convalescent COVID-19. CDR3s include the opening cysteine and the closing phenylalanine or tryptophan. The order of the fields is V gene, D gene, J gene, clone size, CDR3 protein, CDR3 DNA. D genes are given only for firm matches. Where a row states a size, it is once, few, many or the class of an expanded clone; other rows omit it.

>TRBV5-1|TRBD1|TRBJ2-2|NA
CASSLAGTGIPGELFF
TGCGCCAGCAGCTTGGCCGGGACAGGGATTCCCGGGGAGCTGTTTTTT
>TRBV9|TRBD1|TRBJ1-4|NA
CASSAAPTGEKLFF
TGTGCCAGCAGCGCGGCCCCGACAGGGGAAAAACTGTTTTTT
>TRBV5-1|NA|TRBJ1-1|NA
CASSLGGSSEAAFF
TGCGCCAGCAGCTTGGGCGGCTCCTCAGAGGCGGCTTTCTTT
>TRBV2|NA|TRBJ1-2|NA
CASSLGGAELYGYTF
TGTGCCAGCAGTCTGGGGGGGGCCGAATTATATGGCTACACCTTC
>TRBV28|TRBD1|TRBJ2-7|NA
CASNDDRGHYEQYF
TGTGCCAGCAACGACGACAGGGGTCACTACGAGCAGTACTTC
>TRBV9|NA|TRBJ1-6|NA
CASSLTGFGNSPLHF
TGTGCCAGCAGCTTAACAGGGTTCGGTAATTCACCCCTCCACTTT
>TRBV27|TRBD1|TRBJ1-1|NA
CASTSSGTGELLFTEAFF
TGTGCCAGCACGTCTTCCGGGACAGGGGAACTTTTGTTCACTGAAGCTTTCTTT
>TRBV2|NA|TRBJ1-1|NA
CASRASTAGNTEAFF
TGTGCCAGCAGAGCCTCCACAGCTGGGAACACTGAAGCTTTCTTT
>TRBV18|NA|TRBJ1-2|NA
CASSPPMTPNYTF
TGTGCCAGCTCACCACCTATGACACCTAACTACACCTTC
>TRBV6-5|NA|TRBJ1-6|once
CASSSVRGTLHF
TGTGCCAGCAGTTCGGTCCGGGGGACCCTCCACTTT
>TRBV3-1/TRBV3-2|NA|TRBJ1-5|once
CASSQGMLGGQPQHF
TGTGCCAGCAGCCAGGGTATGCTGGGGGGTCAGCCCCAGCATTTT
>TRBV19|NA|TRBJ1-3|NA
CASSTGQPGNTIYF
TGTGCCAGTAGTACAGGACAGCCTGGAAACACCATATATTTT
>TRBV19|TRBD1|TRBJ2-1|NA
CASSLRDRSHNEQFF
TGTGCCAGTAGTCTCCGGGACAGGTCCCACAATGAGCAGTTCTTC
>TRBV25-1|NA|TRBJ1-2|NA
CASSLQGNNYGYTF
TGTGCCAGCAGCCTACAGGGAAACAACTATGGCTACACCTTC
>TRBV11-2|NA|TRBJ1-3|NA
CASSLYRERRNTIYF
TGTGCCAGCAGCTTATACAGGGAAAGAAGAAACACCATATATTTT
>TRBV15|TRBD1|TRBJ2-3|few
CATSRDGTGGVPDTQYF
TGTGCCACCAGCAGAGACGGGACAGGGGGCGTCCCAGATACGCAGTATTTT
>TRBV5-4|TRBD1|TRBJ2-3|NA
CASSLPFDRGGTDTQYF
TGTGCCAGCAGCTTGCCTTTCGACAGGGGTGGCACAGATACGCAGTATTTT
>TRBV4-1|TRBD2|TRBJ2-3|NA
CASSPGLVITDTQYF
TGCGCCAGCAGCCCGGGACTAGTCATTACAGATACGCAGTATTTT
>TRBV7-8|NA|TRBJ2-7|NA
CASSKTGTYEQYF
TGTGCCAGCAGCAAGACGGGGACCTACGAGCAGTACTTC
>TRBV4-1|TRBD1|TRBJ1-3|NA
CASSQDKTGRGTIYF
TGCGCCAGCAGCCAAGACAAGACAGGGCGCGGCACCATATATTTT
>TRBV15|NA|TRBJ2-3|few
CARAQTGDISGSTDTQYF
TGTGCCAGAGCCCAGACAGGGGATATTAGCGGGAGCACAGATACGCAGTATTTT
>TRBV7-9|TRBD1|TRBJ1-2|NA
CASSLLGETGDGYGYTF
TGTGCCAGCAGCCTCCTGGGCGAGACAGGGGATGGGTATGGCTACACCTTC
>TRBV29-1|NA|TRBJ2-1|once
CSVVDSWSREQFF
TGCAGCGTTGTCGACAGTTGGTCACGAGAGCAGTTCTTC
>TRBV20-1|NA|TRBJ1-2|NA
CSASLASRYGYTF
TGCAGTGCTAGTCTGGCATCGAGGTATGGCTACACCTTC
>TRBV29-1|NA|TRBJ1-3|NA
CSATADSGNTIYF
TGCAGCGCGACTGCCGACTCTGGAAACACCATATATTTT
>TRBV2|NA|TRBJ2-7|NA
CASSRSTIGSHEQYF
TGTGCCAGCAGCCGGTCCACTATTGGCTCCCACGAGCAGTACTTC
>TRBV11-2|TRBD1|TRBJ1-2|NA
CASSSLGVGTGNYGYTF
TGTGCCAGCAGCTCATTAGGAGTAGGGACAGGGAATTATGGCTACACCTTC
>TRBV21-1|NA|TRBJ1-2|NA
CASRVLGANGNYGYTF
TGTGCCAGCAGAGTATTGGGGGCTAATGGGAACTATGGCTACACCTTC
>TRBV11-3|NA|TRBJ1-1|NA
CASSFDGSTEAFF
TGTGCCAGCAGCTTCGACGGGAGCACTGAAGCTTTCTTT
>TRBV7-9|NA|TRBJ1-4|NA
CASSFRLRQADNEKLFF
TGTGCCAGCAGCTTTAGGCTACGACAGGCAGATAATGAAAAACTGTTTTTT
>TRBV5-5|NA|TRBJ1-1|NA
CASSLQLVNTEAFF
TGTGCCAGCAGCTTACAGTTGGTAAACACTGAAGCTTTCTTT
>TRBV24-1|TRBD2|TRBJ2-5|NA
CASRSSGSETQYF
TGTGCCTCAAGGTCTAGCGGGAGCGAGACCCAGTACTTC
>TRBV14|NA|TRBJ1-2|NA
CASSEQPNYGYTF
TGTGCCAGCAGCGAACAACCGAACTATGGCTACACCTTC
>TRBV9|NA|TRBJ2-6|NA
CASSVRGANVLTF
TGTGCCAGCAGCGTGAGAGGGGCCAACGTCCTGACTTTC